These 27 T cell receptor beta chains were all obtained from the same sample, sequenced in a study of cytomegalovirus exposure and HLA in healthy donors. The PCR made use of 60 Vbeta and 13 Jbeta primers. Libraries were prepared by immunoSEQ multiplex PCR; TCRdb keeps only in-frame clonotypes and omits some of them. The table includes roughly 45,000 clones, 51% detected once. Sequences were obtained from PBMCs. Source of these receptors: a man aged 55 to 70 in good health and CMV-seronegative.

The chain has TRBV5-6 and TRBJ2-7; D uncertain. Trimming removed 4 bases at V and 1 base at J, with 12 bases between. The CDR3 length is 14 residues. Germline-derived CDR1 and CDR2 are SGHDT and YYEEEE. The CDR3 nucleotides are TGTGCCAGCAGCCCCACCCGCAGGTCCTACGAGCAGTACTTC. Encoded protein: CASSPTRRSYEQYF.

CDR3 amino acids: CASSFRTGLGEQYF. The CDR3, as DNA: TGTGCCAGCAGCTTCCGGACAGGCTTGGGGGAGCAGTACTTC. V usage is TRBV7-8 and J usage is TRBJ2-7, with TRBD1 matching over 7 bases. The germline V gene has CDR1 SGHVS and CDR2 FQNEAQ. With V trimmed by 3 bases and J by 7 bases, 9 bases remained unmatched. This CDR3 is 14 amino acids long.

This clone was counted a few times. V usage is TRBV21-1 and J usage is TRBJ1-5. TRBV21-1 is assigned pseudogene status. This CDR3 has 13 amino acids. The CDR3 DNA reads TGTGCCAGCAGCAGGCTGACTCATCAGCCCCAGCATTTT. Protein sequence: CASSRLTHQPQHF.

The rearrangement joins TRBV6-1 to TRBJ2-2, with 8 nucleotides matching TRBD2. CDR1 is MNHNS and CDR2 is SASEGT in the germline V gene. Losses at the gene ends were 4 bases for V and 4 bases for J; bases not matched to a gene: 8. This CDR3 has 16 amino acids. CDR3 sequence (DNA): TGTGCCAGCAGTGCAACCGGGACTAGTGGCACCGGGGAGCTGTTTTTT. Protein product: CASSATGTSGTGELFF.

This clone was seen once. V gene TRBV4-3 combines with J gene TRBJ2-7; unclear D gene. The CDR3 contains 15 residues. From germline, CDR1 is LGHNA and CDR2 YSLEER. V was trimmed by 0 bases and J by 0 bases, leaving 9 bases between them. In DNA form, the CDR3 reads TGCGCCAGCAGCCAAGAGACCAGGTACTCCTACGAGCAGTACTTC. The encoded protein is CASSQETRYSYEQYF.

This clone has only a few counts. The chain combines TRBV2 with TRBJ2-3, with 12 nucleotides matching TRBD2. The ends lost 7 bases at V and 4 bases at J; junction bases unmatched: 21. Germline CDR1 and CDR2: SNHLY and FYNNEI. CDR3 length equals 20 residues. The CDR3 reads CASTARLAGVGRIRSDTQYF. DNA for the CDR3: TGTGCCAGCACGGCCCGACTAGCGGGAGTTGGACGGATAAGATCAGATACGCAGTATTTT.

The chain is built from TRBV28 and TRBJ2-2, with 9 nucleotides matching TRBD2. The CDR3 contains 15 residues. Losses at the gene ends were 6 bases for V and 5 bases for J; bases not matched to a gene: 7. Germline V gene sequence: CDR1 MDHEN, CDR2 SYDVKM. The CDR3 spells CASRPFTSGTGELFF. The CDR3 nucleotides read TGTGCCAGCAGGCCATTCACTAGCGGGACCGGGGAGCTGTTTTTT.

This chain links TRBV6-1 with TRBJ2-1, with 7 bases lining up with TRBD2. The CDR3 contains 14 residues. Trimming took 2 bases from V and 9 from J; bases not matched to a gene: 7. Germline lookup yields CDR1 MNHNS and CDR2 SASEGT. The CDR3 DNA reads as TGTGCCAGCAGTGAAATGACTAGCCGAAGTGAGCAGTTCTTC. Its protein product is CASSEMTSRSEQFF.

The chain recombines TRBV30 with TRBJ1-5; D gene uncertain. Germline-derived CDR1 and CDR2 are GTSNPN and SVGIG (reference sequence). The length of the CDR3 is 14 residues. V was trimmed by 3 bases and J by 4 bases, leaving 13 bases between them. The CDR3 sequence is CAWSAGLINQPQHF. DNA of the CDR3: TGTGCCTGGAGCGCCGGACTGATAAATCAGCCCCAGCATTTT.

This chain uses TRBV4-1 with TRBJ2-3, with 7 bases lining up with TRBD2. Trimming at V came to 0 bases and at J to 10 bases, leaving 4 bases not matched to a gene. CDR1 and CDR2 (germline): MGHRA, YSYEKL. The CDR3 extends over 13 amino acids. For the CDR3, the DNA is TGCGCCAGCAGCCAAGATAGCGGGTTTGCGCAGTATTTT. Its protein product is CASSQDSGFAQYF.

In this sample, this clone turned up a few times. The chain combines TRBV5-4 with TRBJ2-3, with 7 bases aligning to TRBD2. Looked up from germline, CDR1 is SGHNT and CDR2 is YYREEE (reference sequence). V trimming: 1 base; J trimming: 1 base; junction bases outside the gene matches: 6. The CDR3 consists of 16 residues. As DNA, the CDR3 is TGTGCCAGCAGCTTGAAAGCGGGATATGGCACAGATACGCAGTATTTT. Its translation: CASSLKAGYGTDTQYF.

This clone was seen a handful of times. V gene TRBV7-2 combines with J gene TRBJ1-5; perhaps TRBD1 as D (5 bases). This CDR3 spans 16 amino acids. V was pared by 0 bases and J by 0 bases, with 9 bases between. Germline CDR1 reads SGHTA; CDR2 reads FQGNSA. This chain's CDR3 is CASSLAGRASNQPQHF. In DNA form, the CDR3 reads TGTGCCAGCAGCTTAGCGGGCAGGGCTAGCAATCAGCCCCAGCATTTT. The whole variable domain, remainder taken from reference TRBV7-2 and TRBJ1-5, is GAGVSQSPSNKVTEKGKDVELRCDPISGHTALYWYRQSLGQGLEFLIYFQGNSAPDKSGLPSDRFSAERTGGSVSTLTIQRTQQEDSAVYLCASSLAGRASNQPQHFGDGTRLSIL.

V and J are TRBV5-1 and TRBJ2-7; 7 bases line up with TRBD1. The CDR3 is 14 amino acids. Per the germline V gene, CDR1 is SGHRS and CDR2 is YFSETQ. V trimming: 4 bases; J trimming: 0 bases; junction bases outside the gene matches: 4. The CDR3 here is CASSNRQGSYEQYF. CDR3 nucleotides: TGCGCCAGCAGCAATCGACAGGGCTCCTACGAGCAGTACTTC.

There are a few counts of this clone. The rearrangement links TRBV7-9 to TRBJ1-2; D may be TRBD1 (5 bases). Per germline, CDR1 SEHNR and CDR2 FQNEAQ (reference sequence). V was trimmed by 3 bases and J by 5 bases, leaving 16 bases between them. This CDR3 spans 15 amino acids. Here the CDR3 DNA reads TGTGCCAGCAGCTTCTCCGGCAGGGTGTTGTATGGCTACACCTTC. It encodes CASSFSGRVLYGYTF.

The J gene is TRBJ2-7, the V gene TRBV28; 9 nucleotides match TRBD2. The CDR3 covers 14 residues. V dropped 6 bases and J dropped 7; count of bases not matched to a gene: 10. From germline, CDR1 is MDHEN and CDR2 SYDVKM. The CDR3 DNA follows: TGTGCCAGCAGCTCCGCTAGCGGGATTCGTGAGCAGTACTTC. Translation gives CASSSASGIREQYF.

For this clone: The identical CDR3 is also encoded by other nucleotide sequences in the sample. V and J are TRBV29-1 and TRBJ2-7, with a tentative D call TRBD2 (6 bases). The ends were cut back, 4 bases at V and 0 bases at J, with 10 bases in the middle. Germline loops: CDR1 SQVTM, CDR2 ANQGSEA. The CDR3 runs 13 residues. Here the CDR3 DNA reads TGCAGCGTTGGGGGGACTGGCTCCTACGAGCAGTACTTC. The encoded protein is CSVGGTGSYEQYF.

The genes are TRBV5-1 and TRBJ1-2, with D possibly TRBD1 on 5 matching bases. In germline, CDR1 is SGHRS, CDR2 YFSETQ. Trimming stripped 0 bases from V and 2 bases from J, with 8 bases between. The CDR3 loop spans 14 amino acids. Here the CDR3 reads CASSLDRLNYGYTF. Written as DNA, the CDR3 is TGCGCCAGCAGCTTGGACAGGTTGAACTATGGCTACACCTTC.

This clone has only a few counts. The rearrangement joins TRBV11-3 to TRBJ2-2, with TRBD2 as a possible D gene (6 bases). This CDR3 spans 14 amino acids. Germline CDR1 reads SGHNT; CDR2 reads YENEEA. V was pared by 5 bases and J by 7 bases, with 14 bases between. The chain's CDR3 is CASSRRGTGGELFF. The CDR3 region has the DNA TGTGCCAGCAGCCGGCGCGGGACGGGCGGGGAGCTGTTTTTT. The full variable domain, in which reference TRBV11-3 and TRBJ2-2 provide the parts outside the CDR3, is EAGVVQSPRYKIIEKKQPVAFWCNPISGHNTLYWYLQNLGQGPELLIRYENEEAVDDSQLPKDRFSAERLKGVDSTLKIQPAELGDSAVYLCASSRRGTGGELFFGEGSRLTVL.

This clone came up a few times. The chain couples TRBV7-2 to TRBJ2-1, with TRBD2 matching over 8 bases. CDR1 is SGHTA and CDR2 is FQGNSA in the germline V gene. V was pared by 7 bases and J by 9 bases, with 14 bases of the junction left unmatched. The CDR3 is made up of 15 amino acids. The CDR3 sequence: CASTPLGAGVGEQFF. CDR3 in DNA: TGTGCCAGCACTCCTCTCGGAGCGGGAGTTGGTGAGCAGTTCTTC.

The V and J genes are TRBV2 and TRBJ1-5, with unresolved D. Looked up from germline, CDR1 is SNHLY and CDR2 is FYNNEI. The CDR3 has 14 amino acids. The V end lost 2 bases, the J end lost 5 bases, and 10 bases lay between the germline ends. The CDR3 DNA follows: TGTGCCAGCAGTGAAAATCCCATAGATCAGCCCCAGCATTTT. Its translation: CASSENPIDQPQHF.

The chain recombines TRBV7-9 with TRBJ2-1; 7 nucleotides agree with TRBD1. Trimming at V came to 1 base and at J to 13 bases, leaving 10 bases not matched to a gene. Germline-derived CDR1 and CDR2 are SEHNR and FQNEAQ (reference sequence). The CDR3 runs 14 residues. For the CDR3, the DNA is TGTGCCAGCAGCTTAGAGACCTCGAACAGGGGTCAGTTCTTC. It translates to CASSLETSNRGQFF.

The CDR3 loop reads CASSLARGGGEKLFF. The CDR3 DNA reads TGTGCCAGCAGCTTAGCGCGAGGGGGCGGGGAAAAACTGTTTTTT. The rearrangement joins TRBV7-9 to TRBJ1-4, with 7 bases identical to TRBD1. V was pared by 0 bases and J by 8 bases, with 6 bases of the junction left unmatched. Germline CDR1 and CDR2: SEHNR and FQNEAQ (reference sequence). CDR3 length equals 15 residues.

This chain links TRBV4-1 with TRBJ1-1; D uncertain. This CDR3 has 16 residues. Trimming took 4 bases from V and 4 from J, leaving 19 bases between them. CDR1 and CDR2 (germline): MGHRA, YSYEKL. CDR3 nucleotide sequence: TGCGCCAGCAGCCTAAGACCCCTTCGAGGAAGCACTGAAGCTTTCTTT. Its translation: CASSLRPLRGSTEAFF.

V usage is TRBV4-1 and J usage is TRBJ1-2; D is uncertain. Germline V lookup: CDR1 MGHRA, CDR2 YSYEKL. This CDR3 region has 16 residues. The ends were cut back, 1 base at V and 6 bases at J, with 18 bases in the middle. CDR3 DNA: TGCGCCAGCAGCCAAGTCGGTGGAGCGTCAGTGGATGGCTACACCTTC. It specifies CASSQVGGASVDGYTF.

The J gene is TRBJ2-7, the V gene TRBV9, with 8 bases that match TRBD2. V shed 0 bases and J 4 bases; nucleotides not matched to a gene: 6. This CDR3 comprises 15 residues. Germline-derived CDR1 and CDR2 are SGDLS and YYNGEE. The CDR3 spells CASSVEGSGSYEQYF. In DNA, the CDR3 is TGTGCCAGCAGCGTAGAGGGCAGCGGGAGTTACGAGCAGTACTTC.

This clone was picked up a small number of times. The chain's CDR3 is CASSLSFNEKLFF. The CDR3, as DNA: TGTGCCAGCAGTTTGTCGTTTAATGAAAAACTGTTTTTT. The V and J genes are TRBV27 and TRBJ1-4; D is undetermined. The V and J ends lost 3 bases and 4 bases respectively, with 6 bases between them. This CDR3 has 13 residues. The germline V gene has CDR1 MNHEY and CDR2 SMNVEV (reference sequence).

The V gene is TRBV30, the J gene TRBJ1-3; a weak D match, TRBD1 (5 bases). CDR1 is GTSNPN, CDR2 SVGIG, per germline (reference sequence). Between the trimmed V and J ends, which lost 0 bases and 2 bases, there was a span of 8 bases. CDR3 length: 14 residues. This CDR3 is CAWSVGEAGNTIYF. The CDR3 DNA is TGTGCCTGGAGTGTAGGGGAAGCTGGAAACACCATATATTTT.